The 22 T cell receptor beta chains in this list originate from one sample, sequenced in a study of cytotoxic CD8 clonotypes in ibrutinib-treated CLL. Generated by immunoSEQ multiplex PCR, the TCRdb table keeps only in-frame clones and is missing some. This sample has over 140,000 clones; over 75% occur once, and the top ten carry approximately 7.6%. Sequencing used PBMCs, obtained after 36 months of ibrutinib treatment. The source of these receptors is a human donor with chronic lymphocytic leukemia.

As for this clone: This sample includes further DNA sequences coding for the same CDR3. The genes are TRBV6-5 and TRBJ2-3; 7 positions agree with TRBD2. Germline V gene data show CDR1 as MNHEY and CDR2 as SVGAGI. CDR3 length: 13 residues. The trim removed 6 bases at V and 3 bases at J, leaving 3 bases unmatched. The CDR3 DNA is TGTGCCAGCAGAGACGGGGGGACAGATACGCAGTATTTT. Translated, it gives CASRDGGTDTQYF.

The chain employs TRBV9 and TRBJ2-7, with D possibly being TRBD2 (7 bases). Trimming left V 0 bases short and J 0 bases short, with 25 bases between. Germline V lookup: CDR1 SGDLS, CDR2 YYNGEE. The CDR3 covers 20 residues. CDR3: CASSVATRGSGALSSYEQYF. The CDR3 DNA follows: TGTGCCAGCAGCGTAGCTACGAGGGGGAGCGGGGCGTTAAGCTCCTACGAGCAGTACTTC.

The genes are TRBV15 and TRBJ1-6, with D hard to call. Trimming took 5 bases from V and 7 from J, leaving 12 bases between them. Germline V gene sequence: CDR1 LNHNV, CDR2 YYDKDF (reference sequence). The CDR3 is made up of 14 amino acids. The CDR3, as DNA: TGTGCCACCAGCGGTCTTAGAGCAAATTCACCCCTCCACTTT. Translation gives CATSGLRANSPLHF.

This chain links TRBV7-6 with TRBJ2-3; TRBD2 might be the D (5 bases). V was trimmed by 2 bases and J by 3 bases, leaving 12 bases between them. CDR1 is SGHVS, CDR2 FNYEAQ, per germline. CDR3 size: 15 residues. CDR3 sequence: CASSLLSGWTDTQYF. The CDR3 DNA sequence: TGTGCCAGCAGCTTACTTTCGGGGTGGACAGATACGCAGTATTTT.

The rearrangement links TRBV30 to TRBJ1-1, with no clear D. CDR1 is GTSNPN, CDR2 SVGIG, per germline (reference sequence). The length of the CDR3 is 14 residues. Trimming pared 3 bases from V and 0 bases from J, leaving 11 bases between. CDR3 sequence: CAWRGGVMNTEAFF. Written as DNA, the CDR3 is TGTGCCTGGAGAGGCGGAGTAATGAACACTGAAGCTTTCTTT.

This chain joins TRBV11-2 and TRBJ2-3; TRBD2 agrees at 8 bases. Unmatched junction bases numbered 11, after V lost 5 bases and J lost 4 bases. Germline V CDR1 and CDR2: SGHAT, FQNNGV. The CDR3 runs 16 residues. CDR3 loop: CASSPPGAGVADTQYF. The CDR3, as DNA: TGTGCCAGCAGCCCGCCAGGAGCGGGAGTCGCAGATACGCAGTATTTT.

This chain links TRBV5-6 with TRBJ2-7; 7 bases agree with TRBD1. Germline trimming cut 4 bases from V and 0 bases from J; bases unmatched to any gene: 4. The CDR3 is 14 amino acids. Germline lookup yields CDR1 SGHDT and CDR2 YYEEEE. The CDR3 here is CASSKQGSSYEQYF. Here the CDR3 DNA reads TGTGCCAGCAGCAAACAGGGGAGCTCCTACGAGCAGTACTTC.

The chain uses TRBV6-5 and TRBJ2-7, with unresolved D. Germline lookup yields CDR1 MNHEY and CDR2 SVGAGI. V was trimmed by 2 bases and J by 2 bases, leaving 7 bases between them. This CDR3 is built from 13 residues. The CDR3 reads CASSYRLPYEQYF. Written as DNA, the CDR3 is TGTGCCAGCAGTTACAGGCTCCCCTACGAGCAGTACTTC.

J is TRBJ1-2 and V is TRBV2, with D perhaps matching TRBD1 (6 bases). Trimming removed 7 bases from V and 4 bases from J, with 16 bases in between. The germline V gene has CDR1 SNHLY and CDR2 FYNNEI. CDR3 length: 14 residues. The DNA of the CDR3 is TGTGCCAGCACCGAGACAGGAGGGGTCTATGGCTACACCTTC. Protein product: CASTETGGVYGYTF.

The V gene is TRBV9, the J gene TRBJ1-1; the D gene is possibly TRBD1 (5 bases). Trimming left V 3 bases short and J 1 base short, with 10 bases between. CDR3 length equals 14 residues. CDR1 SGDLS and CDR2 YYNGEE come from the germline V gene. This chain's CDR3 is CASSEGRGNTEAFF. In DNA, the CDR3 is TGTGCCAGCAGCGAGGGGAGGGGGAACACTGAAGCTTTCTTT.

The chain recombines TRBV10-3 with TRBJ1-2; TRBD1 matches 9 bases. This CDR3 region has 13 residues. V lost 6 bases and J lost 8; bases outside the gene matches: 7. Per germline, CDR1 ENHRY and CDR2 SYGVKD. CDR3 residues: CAIRDRTGDGYTF. As DNA, the CDR3 is TGTGCCATCAGGGACCGGACAGGGGACGGCTACACCTTC.

This clone has a single count. The chain recombines TRBV6-6 with TRBJ2-3; TRBD2 agrees at 8 bases. In germline, CDR1 is MNHNY, CDR2 SVGAGI (reference sequence). The CDR3 sequence is 14 residues long. V was pared by 5 bases and J by 2 bases, with 3 bases of the junction left unmatched. As DNA, the CDR3 is TGTGCCAGCAGTCAAGCGGGAGTCACAGATACGCAGTATTTT. This codes for CASSQAGVTDTQYF.

The V gene is TRBV5-4, the J gene TRBJ2-5; 10 nucleotides line up with TRBD2. Germline trimming cut 3 bases from V and 4 bases from J; bases unmatched to any gene: 6. Germline CDR1 SGHNT, CDR2 YYREEE (reference sequence). This CDR3 region has 15 residues. CDR3 bases: TGTGCCAGCAGCTACCAGCGGGGGGGCCCAGAGACCCAGTACTTC. Translation gives CASSYQRGGPETQYF.

This CDR3 is CASSWYNLPTGELFF. CDR3 nucleotides: TGTGCCAGCAGCTGGTATAACTTACCCACCGGGGAGCTGTTTTTT. The rearrangement joins TRBV13 to TRBJ2-2; no definite D call. The CDR3 sequence is 15 residues long. V lost 4 bases, J lost 4 bases, and 13 bases lay in between. Germline V gene data show CDR1 as PRHDT and CDR2 as FYEKMQ (reference sequence).

The chain links TRBV13 to TRBJ2-1, with D perhaps given as TRBD1 or TRBD2 (5 bases each). Trimming left V 6 bases short and J 4 bases short, with 25 bases between. CDR1 and CDR2 from the germline V gene are PRHDT and FYEKMQ (reference sequence). The length of the CDR3 is 18 residues. The CDR3 bases are TGTGCCAGCAGTTATGACAGTTCCGGGGTGCCCTCGTACAATGAGCAGTTCTTC. Encoded protein: CASSYDSSGVPSYNEQFF. Using reference TRBV13 and TRBJ2-1 for the parts outside the CDR3, the full variable domain is AAGVIQSPRHLIKEKRETATLKCYPIPRHDTVYWYQQGPGQDPQFLISFYEKMQSDKGSIPDRFSAQQFSDYHSELNMSSLELGDSALYFCASSYDSSGVPSYNEQFFGPGTRLTVL.

The CDR3 sequence is CATSSQRGEGTDTQYF. The CDR3, as DNA: TGTGCCACCAGCAGTCAACGGGGGGAAGGCACAGATACGCAGTATTTT. This chain uses TRBV15 with TRBJ2-3; 7 nucleotides align to TRBD2. From germline, CDR1 is LNHNV and CDR2 YYDKDF (reference sequence). The ends lost 3 bases at V and 1 base at J; junction bases unmatched: 7. The CDR3 spans 16 residues.

The chain couples TRBV6-6 to TRBJ2-3; TRBD2 is a possible D gene (5 bases). Germline-derived CDR1 and CDR2 are MNHNY and SVGAGI (reference sequence). Trimming removed 5 bases at V and 5 bases at J, with 14 bases between. This CDR3 has 14 residues. CDR3 in amino acids: CASSPRLARDTQYF. The CDR3 DNA reads as TGTGCCAGCAGTCCCAGGTTAGCGCGAGATACGCAGTATTTT.

The chain uses TRBV7-8 and TRBJ2-1, with a possible D match to TRBD2 (5 bases). V dropped 1 base and J dropped 9 bases, with 13 bases sitting between them. Germline V gene data show CDR1 as SGHVS and CDR2 as FQNEAQ. This CDR3 region has 14 residues. The CDR3 spells CASSLGLAFGEQFF. The CDR3 bases are TGTGCCAGCAGCTTAGGGCTAGCATTCGGTGAGCAGTTCTTC.

This chain joins TRBV5-5 and TRBJ2-2; no firm D call. V was pared by 1 base and J by 3 bases, with 13 bases between. Germline values: CDR1 SGHKS, CDR2 YYEKEE (reference sequence). The CDR3 consists of 16 residues. CDR3 amino acids: CASSLRAELDTGELFF. CDR3 in DNA: TGTGCCAGCAGCTTGCGAGCAGAACTTGACACCGGGGAGCTGTTTTTT.

CDR3 sequence reads: CASSFYTGELFF. CDR3 coding DNA: TGTGCCAGCAGCTTTTACACCGGGGAGCTGTTTTTT. The V call is TRBV7-3, the J call TRBJ2-2, with D unclear. This CDR3 is 12 amino acids long. Per the germline V gene, CDR1 is SGHTA and CDR2 is FQGTGA. Trimming took off 3 bases at V and 3 bases at J, with 2 bases between the two ends.

This chain links TRBV30 with TRBJ1-6, with a weak D call TRBD1 (6 bases). The germline V gene has CDR1 GTSNPN and CDR2 SVGIG (reference sequence). The CDR3 runs to 13 residues. The germline V and J ends were trimmed by 3 bases and 10 bases, with 13 bases remaining between them. This chain's CDR3 is CAWRGGGNSPLHF. In DNA, the CDR3 is TGTGCCTGGAGAGGAGGGGGTAACTCACCCCTCCACTTT. Using reference TRBV30 and TRBJ1-6 for the parts outside the CDR3, the full variable domain is SQTIHQWPATLVQPVGSPLSLECTVEGTSNPNLYWYRQAAGRGLQLLFYSVGIGQISSEVPQNLSASRPQDRQFILSSKKLLLSDSGFYLCAWRGGGNSPLHFGNGTRLTVT.

The sample holds a few counts of this clone. The V gene is TRBV19, the J gene TRBJ2-1; D ambiguous. There are 14 residues in the CDR3. Trimming cost V 2 bases and J 10 bases, with 15 bases left between them. Germline CDR1 is LNHDA and CDR2 is SQIVND (reference sequence). The CDR3 loop reads CASSILTPALEQFF. CDR3 bases: TGTGCCAGTAGTATATTGACTCCAGCGTTGGAGCAGTTCTTC.